A selection of T cell receptor beta chains follows, all from one sample in a study of yellow fever vaccine responses in identical twins. Using its own MiXCR run on the RT-PCR reads, TCRdb lists one record per CDR3 protein. This sample yields under 1,500 distinct CDR3 sequences, of which around 6% are seen a single time; around 10% belongs to the top ten. Here the sequenced sample was T cells from blood (PBMCs), unsorted or a sorted subset (not recorded which), taken before or after yellow fever vaccination (not recorded which). Receptors originate from a young woman who received the yellow fever vaccine. Each CDR3 is given with its conserved first and last residue. The D gene is left open where the match is weak. Only part of the rows carry a size: once, few, many, or a class if the clone is expanded.

size | J | V | D | CDR3 | DNA
large | TRBJ2-3 | TRBV29-1 | . | CSVDRNTDTQYF | TGCAGCGTTGACAGGAACACAGATACGCAGTATTTT
. | TRBJ2-1 | TRBV4-1 | TRBD2 | CASSRGREASYNEQFF | TGCGCCAGCAGCCGTGGGCGGGAGGCATCCTACAATGAGCAGTTCTTC
large | TRBJ2-1 | TRBV5-5 | TRBD2 | CASIGGLNNEQFF | TGTGCCAGCATCGGGGGGTTAAACAATGAGCAGTTCTTC
medium-sized | TRBJ2-7 | TRBV11-1 | TRBD2 | CASSRDGTSDEQYF | TGTGCCAGCAGCCGGGACGGGACTAGCGACGAGCAGTACTTC
. | TRBJ2-1 | TRBV2 | . | CASSRDPNEQFF | TGTGCCAGCAGTCGAGATCCCAATGAGCAGTTCTTC
large | TRBJ1-1 | TRBV5-6 | . | CASSLDWNTEAFF | TGTGCCAGCAGCTTAGACTGGAACACTGAAGCTTTCTTT
. | TRBJ1-4 | TRBV29-1 | . | CSVVPGRNEKLFF | TGCAGCGTTGTCCCGGGCAGGAATGAAAAACTGTTTTTT
. | TRBJ2-7 | TRBV18 | TRBD1 | CASSPGQVDYEQYF | TGTGCCAGCTCACCGGGACAGGTGGACTACGAGCAGTACTTC
medium-sized | TRBJ2-3 | TRBV11-1 | TRBD2 | CASSLAASGGADTQYF | TGTGCCAGCAGCTTAGCGGCTAGCGGGGGAGCAGATACGCAGTATTTT
few | TRBJ1-1 | TRBV7-6 | . | CASRIGVNTEAFF | TGTGCCAGCAGAATCGGGGTGAACACTGAAGCTTTCTTT
. | TRBJ2-1 | TRBV4-1 | TRBD1 | CASSHRQGYNEQFF | TGCGCCAGCAGCCACCGACAGGGATACAATGAGCAGTTCTTC
few | TRBJ2-3 | TRBV11-3 | . | CASSWGGVQYF | TGTGCCAGCAGCTGGGGAGGTGTTCAGTATTTT
medium-sized | TRBJ2-2 | TRBV11-1 | TRBD1 | CASSIPGTGDGELFF | TGTGCCAGCAGCATACCCGGGACAGGGGACGGGGAGCTGTTTTTT
. | TRBJ2-7 | TRBV29-1 | TRBD2 | CSVRQGGSYEQYF | TGCAGCGTTCGGCAGGGAGGGTCCTACGAGCAGTACTTC
large | TRBJ2-7 | TRBV20-1 | . | CSALGPETYEQYF | TGCAGTGCTCTCGGGCCGGAAACCTACGAGCAGTACTTC
. | TRBJ1-2 | TRBV18 | . | CASSPNRVLGYTF | TGTGCCAGCTCACCCAACAGGGTTTTGGGCTACACCTTC
. | TRBJ2-1 | TRBV18 | TRBD2 | CASSPAGGNNEQFF | TGTGCCAGCTCACCAGCGGGAGGGAACAATGAGCAGTTCTTC
. | TRBJ2-3 | TRBV11-3 | . | CASSPQDTQYF | TGTGCCAGCAGCCCGCAAGATACGCAGTATTTT
medium-sized | TRBJ2-7 | TRBV2 | . | CAISWGREQYF | TGTGCCATCTCCTGGGGGCGCGAGCAGTACTTC
large | TRBJ2-7 | TRBV15 | TRBD2 | CATSGGTSAYEQYF | TGTGCCACCAGCGGAGGGACTAGCGCCTACGAGCAGTACTTC
few | TRBJ2-3 | TRBV18 | TRBD2 | CASSPRTSGGTDTQYF | TGTGCCAGCTCACCACGGACTAGCGGGGGCACAGATACGCAGTATTTT
few | TRBJ1-1 | TRBV4-3 | . | CASSPPGPFTEAFF | TGCGCCAGCAGCCCCCCGGGCCCCTTCACTGAAGCTTTCTTT
large | TRBJ2-7 | TRBV10-3 | . | CAISESIAVSYEQYF | TGTGCCATCAGTGAGTCGATTGCGGTCTCCTACGAGCAGTACTTC
. | TRBJ1-3 | TRBV12-3/TRBV12-4 | . | CASRGDGNTIYF | TGTGCCAGCAGGGGAGATGGAAACACCATATATTTT
. | TRBJ2-2 | TRBV18 | . | CASSPSGRDIQRTGELFF | TGTGCCAGCTCACCCTCGGGGAGAGACATTCAAAGGACCGGGGAGCTGTTTTTT
few | TRBJ1-5 | TRBV21-1 | . | CASSKAGLDCSNHPQHF | TGTGCCAGCAGCAAAGCCGGATTAGACTGTAGCAATCACCCCCAGCATTTT
. | TRBJ1-1 | TRBV11-1 | . | CASRDPNKAWDTEAFF | TGTGCCAGCAGAGATCCAAATAAAGCCTGGGACACTGAAGCTTTCTTT
. | TRBJ2-1 | TRBV29-1 | TRBD2 | CSVESGLAGLLQVF | TGCAGCGTTGAATCAGGTTTAGCGGGACTTCTACAGGTCTTC
. | TRBJ2-7 | TRBV11-2 | TRBD1 | CASSLVIGPGQLHF | TGTGCCAGCAGCTTAGTGATCGGTCCGGGACAGTTACACTTC
. | TRBJ2-3 | TRBV11-1 | . | CASSLITSRPDTQYF | TGTGCCAGCAGCTTAATCACTAGCAGACCGGATACGCAGTATTTT
few | TRBJ2-7 | TRBV11-1 | TRBD1 | CASSLDRGHGEQYF | TGTGCCAGCAGCTTAGACAGGGGGCATGGCGAGCAGTACTTC
few | TRBJ2-7 | TRBV4-1 | . | CASSQEGIAYEQYF | TGCGCCAGCAGCCAAGAGGGGATAGCCTACGAGCAGTACTTC
few | TRBJ2-1 | TRBV15 | . | CATSRVRAYNEQFF | TGTGCCACCAGCAGAGTTCGGGCTTACAATGAGCAGTTCTTC
large | TRBJ2-7 | TRBV11-3 | . | CASSPINRGRAEQYF | TGTGCCAGCAGCCCAATCAATCGGGGCCGAGCCGAGCAGTACTTC
large | TRBJ2-7 | TRBV4-3 | . | CASSPGGAAYEQYF | TGCGCCAGCAGCCCAGGGGGGGCCGCCTACGAGCAGTACTTC
. | TRBJ2-2 | TRBV12-3/TRBV12-4 | . | CASSPNGGGRRTGELFF | TGTGCCAGCAGTCCCAACGGTGGAGGGAGAAGGACCGGGGAGCTGTTTTTT
medium-sized | TRBJ2-1 | TRBV4-3 | TRBD2 | CASSQGFGREKFF | TGCGCCAGCAGCCAAGGGTTTGGGCGGGAGAAGTTCTTC
large | TRBJ2-7 | TRBV15 | TRBD2 | CASSGGLSYEQYF | TGTGCCAGCAGCGGGGGCCTCTCCTACGAGCAGTACTTC
few | TRBJ2-4 | TRBV18 | TRBD1 | CASSWDRKNIQYF | TGTGCCAGCTCTTGGGACAGAAAAAACATTCAGTACTTC
few | TRBJ1-4 | TRBV13 | . | CASSPTGREGEKLFF | TGTGCCAGCAGCCCGACCGGGAGGGAGGGAGAAAAACTGTTTTTT
. | TRBJ2-1 | TRBV7-3 | TRBD2 | CASSLRVGLAGEDVYNEQFF | TGTGCCAGCAGCTTAAGAGTTGGACTAGCGGGAGAAGATGTTTACAATGAGCAGTTCTTC
medium-sized | TRBJ2-1 | TRBV15 | . | CATSYGATNLNEQFF | TGTGCCACCAGCTACGGGGCAACGAACCTCAATGAGCAGTTCTTC
few | TRBJ1-1 | TRBV29-1 | TRBD1 | CSDGDRGVAEAFF | TGCAGCGACGGGGACAGAGGAGTGGCTGAAGCTTTCTTT
medium-sized | TRBJ2-7 | TRBV3-1 | . | CASSQSVTESYEQYF | TGTGCCAGCAGCCAGAGCGTGACCGAGTCCTACGAGCAGTACTTC